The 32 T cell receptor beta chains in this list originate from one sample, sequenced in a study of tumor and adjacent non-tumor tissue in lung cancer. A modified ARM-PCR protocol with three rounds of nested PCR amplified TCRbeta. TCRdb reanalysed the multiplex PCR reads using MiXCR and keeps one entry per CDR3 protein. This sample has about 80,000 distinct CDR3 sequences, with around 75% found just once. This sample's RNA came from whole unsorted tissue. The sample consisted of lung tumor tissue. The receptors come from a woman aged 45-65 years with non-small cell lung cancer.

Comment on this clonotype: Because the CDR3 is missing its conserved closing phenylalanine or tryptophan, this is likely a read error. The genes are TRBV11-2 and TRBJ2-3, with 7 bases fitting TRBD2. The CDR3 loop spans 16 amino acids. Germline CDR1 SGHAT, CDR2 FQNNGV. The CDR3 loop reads CASNLRAGDSTDTQYL. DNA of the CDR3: TGTGCCAGCAACTTACGGGCGGGAGACTCCACAGATACGCAGTATCTT.

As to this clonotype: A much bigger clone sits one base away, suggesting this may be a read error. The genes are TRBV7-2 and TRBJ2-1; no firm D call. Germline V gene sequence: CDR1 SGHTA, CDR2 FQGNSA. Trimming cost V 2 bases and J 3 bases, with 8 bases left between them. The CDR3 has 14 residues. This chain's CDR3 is CASSLLRNYNEQFF. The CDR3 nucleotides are TGTGCCAGCAGCTTACTGCGGAACTACAATGAGCAGTTCTTC.

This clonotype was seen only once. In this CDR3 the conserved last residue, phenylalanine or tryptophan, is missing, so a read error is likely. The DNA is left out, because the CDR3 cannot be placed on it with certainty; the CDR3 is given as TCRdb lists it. The CDR3 reads CSVDGRGVDERYL. The rearrangement joins TRBV29-1 to TRBJ2-7; the D call in the table, TRBD1, was not verified against the DNA. The CDR3 has 13 residues if both end residues are counted. The germline gives CDR1 SQVTM, CDR2 ANQGSEA.

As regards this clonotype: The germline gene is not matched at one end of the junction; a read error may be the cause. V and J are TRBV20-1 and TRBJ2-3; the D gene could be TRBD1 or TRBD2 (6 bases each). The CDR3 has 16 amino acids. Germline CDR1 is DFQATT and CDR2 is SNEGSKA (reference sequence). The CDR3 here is CSAARGFEGGTDTHYF. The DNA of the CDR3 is TGCAGTGCCGCGAGGGGGTTCGAGGGGGGCACAGATACGCATTATTTT.

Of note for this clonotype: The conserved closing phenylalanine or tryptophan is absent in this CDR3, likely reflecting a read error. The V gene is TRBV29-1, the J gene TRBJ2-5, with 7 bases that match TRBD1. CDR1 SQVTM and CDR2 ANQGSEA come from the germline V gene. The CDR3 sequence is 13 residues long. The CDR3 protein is CRALGTDQETQYS. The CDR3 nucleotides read TGCAGGGCTCTGGGGACAGACCAAGAGACCCAGTACTCC.

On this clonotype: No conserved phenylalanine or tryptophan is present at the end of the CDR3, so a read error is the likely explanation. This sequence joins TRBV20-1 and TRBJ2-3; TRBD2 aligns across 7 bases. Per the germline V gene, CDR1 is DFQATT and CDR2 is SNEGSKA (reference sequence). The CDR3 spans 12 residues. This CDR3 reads CTANLLRERQYL. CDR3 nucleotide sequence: TGCACTGCCAACCTCCTGCGGGAGAGGCAGTATTTG.

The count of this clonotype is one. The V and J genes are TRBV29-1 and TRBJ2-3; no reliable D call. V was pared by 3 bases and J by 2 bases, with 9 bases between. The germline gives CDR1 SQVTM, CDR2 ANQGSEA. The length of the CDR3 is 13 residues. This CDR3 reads CSVDGSYTDTQYF. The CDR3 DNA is TGCAGCGTTGATGGCAGCTACACAGATACGCAGTATTTT.

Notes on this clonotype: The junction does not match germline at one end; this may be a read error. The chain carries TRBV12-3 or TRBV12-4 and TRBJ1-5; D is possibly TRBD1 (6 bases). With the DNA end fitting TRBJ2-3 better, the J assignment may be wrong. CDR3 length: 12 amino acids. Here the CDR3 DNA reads TGTACCAGCAGCAAGGGGGAACAGCCCCAGTATTTT. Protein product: CTSSKGEQPQYF.

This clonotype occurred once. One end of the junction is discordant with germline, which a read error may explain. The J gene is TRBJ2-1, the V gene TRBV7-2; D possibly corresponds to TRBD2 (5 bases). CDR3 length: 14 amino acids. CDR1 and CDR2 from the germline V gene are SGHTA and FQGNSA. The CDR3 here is CPSSLERNYNEQFF. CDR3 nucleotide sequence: TGTCCCAGCAGCTTAGAGCGGAACTACAATGAGCAGTTCTTC.

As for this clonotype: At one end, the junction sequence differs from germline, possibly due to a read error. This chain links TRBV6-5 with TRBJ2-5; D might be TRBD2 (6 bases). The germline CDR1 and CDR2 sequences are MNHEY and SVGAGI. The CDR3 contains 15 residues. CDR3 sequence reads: CSSSYSLTPGETQYF. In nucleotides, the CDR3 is TGTTCCAGCAGTTATAGCCTCACCCCGGGAGAGACTCAGTACTTC.

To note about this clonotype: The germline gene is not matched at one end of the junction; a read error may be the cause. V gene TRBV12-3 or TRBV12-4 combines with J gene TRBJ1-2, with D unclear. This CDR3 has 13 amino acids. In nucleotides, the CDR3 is TGTGCCAGCAATATTAGCACTAACTATGTCTACACCTTC. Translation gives CASNISTNYVYTF.

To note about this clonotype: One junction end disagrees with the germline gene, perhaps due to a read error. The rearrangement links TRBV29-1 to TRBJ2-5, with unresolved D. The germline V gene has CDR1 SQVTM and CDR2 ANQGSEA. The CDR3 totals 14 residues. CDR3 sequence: CSVESQEDWQTQCF. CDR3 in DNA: TGCAGCGTTGAGAGTCAGGAAGATTGGCAGACCCAGTGCTTC.

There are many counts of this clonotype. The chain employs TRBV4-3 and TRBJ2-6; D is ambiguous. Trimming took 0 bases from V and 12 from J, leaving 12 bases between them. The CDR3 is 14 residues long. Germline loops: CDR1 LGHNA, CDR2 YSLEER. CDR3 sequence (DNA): TGCGCCAGCAGCCAAGAACGAGTGAAGGGCGTCCTGACTTTC. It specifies CASSQERVKGVLTF.

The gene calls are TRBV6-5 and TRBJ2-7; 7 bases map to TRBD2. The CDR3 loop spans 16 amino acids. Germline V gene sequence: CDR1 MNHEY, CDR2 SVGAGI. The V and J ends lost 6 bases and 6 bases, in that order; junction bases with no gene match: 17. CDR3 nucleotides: TGTGCCAGCAGGAAGAGGACTAGTGGGAGCCCACTCGAGCAGTACTTC. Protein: CASRKRTSGSPLEQYF.

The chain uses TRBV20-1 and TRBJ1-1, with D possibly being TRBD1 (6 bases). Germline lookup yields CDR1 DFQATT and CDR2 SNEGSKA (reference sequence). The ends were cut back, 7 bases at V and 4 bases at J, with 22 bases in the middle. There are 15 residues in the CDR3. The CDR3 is CSVRPGDHWGTEAFF. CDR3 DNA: TGCAGTGTAAGGCCAGGGGACCATTGGGGCACTGAAGCTTTCTTT.

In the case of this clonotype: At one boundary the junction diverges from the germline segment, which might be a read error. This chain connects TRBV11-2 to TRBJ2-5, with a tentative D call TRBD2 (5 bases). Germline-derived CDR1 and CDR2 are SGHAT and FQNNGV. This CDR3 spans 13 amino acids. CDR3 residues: CTSSQAGQETQYF. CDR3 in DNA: TGTACCAGCAGCCAGGCGGGCCAAGAGACTCAGTACTTC. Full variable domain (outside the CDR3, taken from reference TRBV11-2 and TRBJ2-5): EAGVAQSPRYKIIEKRQSVAFWCNPISGHATLYWYQQILGQGPKLLIQFQNNGVVDDSQLPKDRFSAERLKGVDSTLKIQPAKLEDSAVYLCTSSQAGQETQYFGPGTRLLVL.

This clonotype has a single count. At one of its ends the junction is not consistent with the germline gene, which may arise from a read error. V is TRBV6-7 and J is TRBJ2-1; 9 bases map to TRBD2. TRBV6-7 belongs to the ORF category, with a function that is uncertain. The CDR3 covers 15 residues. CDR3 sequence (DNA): TGTGTCAGCAGTTTTAGGAATAGCGGGAGAGATGAGCAGTTCTTC. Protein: CVSSFRNSGRDEQFF.

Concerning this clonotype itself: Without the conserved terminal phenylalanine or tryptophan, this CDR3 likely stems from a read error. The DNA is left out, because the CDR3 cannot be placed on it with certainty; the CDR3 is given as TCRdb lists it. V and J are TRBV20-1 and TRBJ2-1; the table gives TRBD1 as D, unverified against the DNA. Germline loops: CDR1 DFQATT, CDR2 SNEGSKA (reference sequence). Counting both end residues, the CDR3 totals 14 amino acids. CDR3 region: CSAREGEVSNELFL.

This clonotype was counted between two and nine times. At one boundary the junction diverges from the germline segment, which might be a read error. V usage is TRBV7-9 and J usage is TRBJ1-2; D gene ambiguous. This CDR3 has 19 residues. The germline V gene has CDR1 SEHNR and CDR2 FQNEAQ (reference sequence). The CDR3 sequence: CASILFPRSSGDPKYGYTF. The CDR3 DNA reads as TGTGCCAGCATCTTATTCCCGCGAAGCTCGGGAGATCCGAAATATGGCTACACCTTC.

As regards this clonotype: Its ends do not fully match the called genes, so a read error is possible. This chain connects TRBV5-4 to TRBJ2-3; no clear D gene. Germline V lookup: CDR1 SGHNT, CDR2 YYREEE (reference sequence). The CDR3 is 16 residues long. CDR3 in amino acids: CATSPRTSRELDTQYF. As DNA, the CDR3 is TGTGCCACCAGCCCGAGGACCAGCAGAGAGTTGGATACGCAGTATTTT. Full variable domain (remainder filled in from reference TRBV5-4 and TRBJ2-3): ETGVTQSPTHLIKTRGQQVTLRCSSQSGHNTVSWYQQALGQGPQFIFQYYREEENGRGNFPPRFSGLQFPNYSSELNVNALELDDSALYLCATSPRTSRELDTQYFGPGTRLTVL.

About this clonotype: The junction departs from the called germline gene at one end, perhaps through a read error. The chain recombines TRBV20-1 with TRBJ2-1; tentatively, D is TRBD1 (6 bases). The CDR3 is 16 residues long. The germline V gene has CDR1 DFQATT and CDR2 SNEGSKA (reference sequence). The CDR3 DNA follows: TGCAGTGCTAGGTTATATATCGAGACAGGCTTGCATGAGCATTTCTTC. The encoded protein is CSARLYIETGLHEHFF.

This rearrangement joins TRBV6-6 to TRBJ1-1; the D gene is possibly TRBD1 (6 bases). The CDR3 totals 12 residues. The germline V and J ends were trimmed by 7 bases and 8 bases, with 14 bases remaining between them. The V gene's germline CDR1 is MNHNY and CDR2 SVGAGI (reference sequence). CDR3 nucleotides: TGTGCCAGCAAGGGGGTCAATATCGAAGCTTTCTTT. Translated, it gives CASKGVNIEAFF.

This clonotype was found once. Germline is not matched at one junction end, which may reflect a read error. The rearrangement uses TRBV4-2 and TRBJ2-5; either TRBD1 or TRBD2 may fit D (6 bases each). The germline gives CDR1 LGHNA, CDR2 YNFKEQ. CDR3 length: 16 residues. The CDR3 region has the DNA TGTACCAGAAGCCAGGCCCACGGGGGCCACCAAGAGACCCAGTACTTC. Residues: CTRSQAHGGHQETQYF.

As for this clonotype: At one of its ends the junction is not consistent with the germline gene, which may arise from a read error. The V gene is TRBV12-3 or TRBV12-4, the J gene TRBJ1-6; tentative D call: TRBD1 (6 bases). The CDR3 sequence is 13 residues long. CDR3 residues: CASTRGTNSTLHF. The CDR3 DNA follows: TGTGCCAGCACTAGGGGGACCAATTCAACCCTCCACTTT.

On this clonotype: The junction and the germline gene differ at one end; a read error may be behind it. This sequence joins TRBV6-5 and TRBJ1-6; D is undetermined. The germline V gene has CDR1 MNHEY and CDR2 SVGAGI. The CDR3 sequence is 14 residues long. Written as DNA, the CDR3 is TGTGCCAGCAGTTACTTTGGAGCTAATTCACCCCTCCTCTTT. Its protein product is CASSYFGANSPLLF.

The CDR3 DNA sequence: TGTGCCACTAGCCTCTTCCTCCGACCGAACACCGGGGAGCTGTTTTTT. Translated, it gives CATSLFLRPNTGELFF. This rearrangement joins TRBV11-2 to TRBJ2-2; D may be TRBD2 (5 bases). CDR1 is SGHAT, CDR2 FQNNGV, per germline. Trimming removed 10 bases at V and 0 bases at J, with 18 bases between. The CDR3 is 16 residues long.

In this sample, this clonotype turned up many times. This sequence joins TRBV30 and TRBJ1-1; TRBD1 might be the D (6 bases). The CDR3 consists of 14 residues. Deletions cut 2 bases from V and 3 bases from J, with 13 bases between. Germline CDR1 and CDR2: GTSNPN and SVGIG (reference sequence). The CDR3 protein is CAWSLGTRDTEAFF. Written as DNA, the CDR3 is TGTGCCTGGAGTTTAGGGACACGGGACACTGAAGCTTTCTTT.

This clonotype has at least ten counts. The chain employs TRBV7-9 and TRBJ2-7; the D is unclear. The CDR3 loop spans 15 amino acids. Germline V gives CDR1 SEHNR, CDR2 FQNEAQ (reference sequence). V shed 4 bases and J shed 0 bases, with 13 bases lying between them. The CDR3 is CASSSDLESSYEQYF. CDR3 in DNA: TGTGCCAGCAGCTCGGACCTCGAGAGCTCCTACGAGCAGTACTTC.

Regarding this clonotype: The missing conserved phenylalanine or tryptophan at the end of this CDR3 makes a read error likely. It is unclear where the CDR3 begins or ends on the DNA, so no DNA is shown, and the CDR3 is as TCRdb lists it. The CDR3 region is CASNSGLHNERFL. This chain links TRBV11-2 with TRBJ2-1; the table's D call of TRBD2 was not tested on the DNA. The CDR3 length equals 13 residues, ends included. From germline, CDR1 is SGHAT and CDR2 FQNNGV.

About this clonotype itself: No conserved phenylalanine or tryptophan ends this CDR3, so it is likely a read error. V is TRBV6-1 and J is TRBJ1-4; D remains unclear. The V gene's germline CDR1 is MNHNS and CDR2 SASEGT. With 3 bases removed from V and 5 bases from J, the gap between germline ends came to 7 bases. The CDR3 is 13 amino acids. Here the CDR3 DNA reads TGTGCCAGCAGTGAGATGTGGAATGAAAAACTGTTTCTT. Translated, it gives CASSEMWNEKLFL.

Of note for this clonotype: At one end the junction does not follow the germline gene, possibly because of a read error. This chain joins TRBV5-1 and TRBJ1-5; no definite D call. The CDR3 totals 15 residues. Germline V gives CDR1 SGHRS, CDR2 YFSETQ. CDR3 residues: CVSSLAGNSNQPQHF. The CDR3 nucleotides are TGCGTCAGCAGCTTGGCCGGAAATAGCAATCAGCCCCAGCATTTT.

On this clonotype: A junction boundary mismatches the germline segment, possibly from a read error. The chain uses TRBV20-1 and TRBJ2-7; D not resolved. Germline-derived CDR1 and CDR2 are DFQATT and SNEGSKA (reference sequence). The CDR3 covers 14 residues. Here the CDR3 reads CSARHSQSSYEQYF. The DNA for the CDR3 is TGCAGTGCTAGGCATTCCCAGAGCTCCTACGAGCAATACTTC.